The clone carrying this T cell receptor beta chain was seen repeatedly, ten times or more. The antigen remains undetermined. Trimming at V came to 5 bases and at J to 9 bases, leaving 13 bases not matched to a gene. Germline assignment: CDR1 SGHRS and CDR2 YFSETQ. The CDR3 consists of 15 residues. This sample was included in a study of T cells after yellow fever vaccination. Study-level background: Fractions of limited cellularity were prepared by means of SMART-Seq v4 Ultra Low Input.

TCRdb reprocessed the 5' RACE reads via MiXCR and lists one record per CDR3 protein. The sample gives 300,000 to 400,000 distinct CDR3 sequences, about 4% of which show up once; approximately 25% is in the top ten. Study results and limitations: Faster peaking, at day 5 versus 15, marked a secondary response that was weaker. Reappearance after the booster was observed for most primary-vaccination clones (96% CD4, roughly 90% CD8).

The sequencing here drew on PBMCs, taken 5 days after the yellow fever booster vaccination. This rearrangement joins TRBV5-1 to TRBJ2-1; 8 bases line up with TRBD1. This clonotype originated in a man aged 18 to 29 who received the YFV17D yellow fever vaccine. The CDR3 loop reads CASSNKTGVLSEQFF. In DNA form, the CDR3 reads TGCGCCAGCAGTAACAAGACAGGGGTTTTGAGTGAGCAGTTCTTC.